This TCR beta chain was captured by sequencing in a study of shared clonotypes between healthy human individuals. There were only Caucasian adults among the donors, and all lived in Nashville, Tennessee. Per the germline V gene, CDR1 is SGHRS and CDR2 is YFSETQ. The CDR3 runs to 15 residues. The V and J ends lost 1 base and 2 bases respectively, with 12 bases between them. Using immunoSEQ multiplex PCR, the repertoire was profiled, and TCRdb retains in-frame clones only, with some absent. The sample carries about 2.4 million clones, 80% to 95% recorded once. The sequence derives from a man younger than 30 in good health. Some clones in this sample may be carry-over from other donors' samples. The chain is built from TRBV5-1 and TRBJ2-5; D uncertain. Sequencing was done on a sample of naive CD4+ T cells from PBMCs. Regarding subset: CD45RA+ positively selected. In DNA form, the CDR3 reads TGCGCCAGCAGCTTGCAGCGTACAGAGCAAGAGACCCAGTACTTC. Protein product: CASSLQRTEQETQYF.